This T cell receptor (beta chain) was profiled in a study of shared clonotypes between healthy human individuals. CDR1 is MGHRA and CDR2 is YSYEKL in the germline V gene. The V and J ends lost 0 bases and 10 bases respectively, with 12 bases between them. This CDR3 region has 13 residues. TCRdb keeps only in-frame clones here, not all; method: immunoSEQ multiplex PCR. This table holds almost 750,000 clones, around 70% found once. Sequencing used memory CD4+ T cells sorted from blood. Specified subset: CD45RA-negative fraction. This TCR was sampled from a woman in her 30s in good health. The chain joins TRBV4-1 to TRBJ1-1; no clear D. The CDR3 bases are TGCGCCAGCAGCCAAGACGAAATCCTCGGAGCTTTCTTT. It specifies CASSQDEILGAFF.